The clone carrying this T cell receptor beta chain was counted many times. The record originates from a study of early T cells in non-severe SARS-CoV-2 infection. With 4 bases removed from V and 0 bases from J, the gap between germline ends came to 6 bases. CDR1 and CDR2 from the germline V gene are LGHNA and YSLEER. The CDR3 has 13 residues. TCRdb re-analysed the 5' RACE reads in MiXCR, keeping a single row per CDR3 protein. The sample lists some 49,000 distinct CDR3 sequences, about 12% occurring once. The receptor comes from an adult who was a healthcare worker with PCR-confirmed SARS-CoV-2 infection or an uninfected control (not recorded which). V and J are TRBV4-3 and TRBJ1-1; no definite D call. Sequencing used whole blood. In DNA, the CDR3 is TGCGCCAGCAGCCCTATGGTGAACACTGAAGCTTTCTTT. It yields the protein CASSPMVNTEAFF.